These T cell receptor beta chains were read from a single sample in a study of vaccination and CD4 T cells after COVID-19. Their antigen targets remain unknown. TCRdb re-called the PCR reads through MiXCR, storing one row per CDR3 protein. Among around 16,000 distinct CDR3 sequences listed, approximately 57% were seen once. Sequencing was performed on CD4+ T cells from blood, cultured in vitro. These receptors all stem from a human donor who had recovered from COVID-19. CDR3s include the opening cysteine and the closing phenylalanine or tryptophan.

J gene	V gene	CDR3 protein
TRBJ1-5	TRBV6-2/TRBV6-3	CASRPGQGFQPQHF
TRBJ1-6	TRBV6-1	CASIPDRGRNSPLHF
TRBJ1-1	TRBV7-2	CASSPPLNTEAFF
TRBJ2-1	TRBV6-1	CASSIPAGEQFF
TRBJ1-2	TRBV27	CASSLSRDTNYGYTF
TRBJ1-2	TRBV6-5	CASSYRIGGDGYTF
TRBJ2-3	TRBV6-1	CASNSGILRGTDTQYF
TRBJ2-1	TRBV19	CASSIGEGDQFF
TRBJ1-5	TRBV3-1	CASSQGRGYQPQHF
TRBJ1-5	TRBV11-2	CASSLDGGGTQPQHF
TRBJ2-7	TRBV6-2/TRBV6-3	CASLGGFYEQYF